This T cell receptor beta chain was profiled in a study of cytomegalovirus exposure and HLA in healthy donors. Study conclusions and caveats: TCR beta V- and J-gene trimming, according to a later analysis, was linked to a missense DCLRE1C variant. Associated with HLA alleles at 0.05 false discovery rate in a later analysis were 16,951 TCR beta sequences.

60 Vbeta and 13 Jbeta primers were used in PCR. The data were produced by immunoSEQ multiplex PCR, yet TCRdb's version contains in-frame clones alone and is incomplete. The data show 54,000 or so clones, with approximately 63% seen just once and roughly a fifth held by the top ten. Germline lookup yields CDR1 SGHDT and CDR2 YYEEEE. This CDR3 has 15 residues. V was trimmed by 6 bases and J by 0 bases, leaving 16 bases between them. In regard to this clone: Its antigen is currently unknown.

The chain is built from TRBV5-6 and TRBJ2-7; weak D call: TRBD1 (5 bases). Sequences were obtained from PBMCs. This TCR derives from a woman aged 60-70 years in good health and CMV-seropositive. CDR3 sequence (DNA): TGTGCCAGCACCCTACTGCAGGGCAACTCCTACGAGCAGTACTTC. As protein: CASTLLQGNSYEQYF.